A single sample is the source of the 16 T cell receptor beta chains below, sequenced in a study of human T cells and chemical hapten exposure. TCRdb reprocessed the RACE reads with MiXCR, giving one entry per CDR3 protein. The sample lists roughly 100,000 distinct CDR3 sequences, roughly a third occurring once. Indicated time point: patch test 3, about 24 weeks after DPC sensitization. Documented treatment: therapeutic diphenylcyclopropenone sensitization with weekly scalp DPC. The sample consisted of whole blood, taken in connection with sensitization to the hapten diphenylcyclopropenone (DPC). The receptor set was obtained from a man aged 35 to 55 with alopecia areata. Some clones in this sample may be carry-over from other donors' samples.

Written as DNA, the CDR3 is TGTGCCAGCAGCTTAGGTGGGACAGGGGAAGCTTTCTTT. Amino acids: CASSLGGTGEAFF. This chain links TRBV7-8 with TRBJ1-1; 9 nucleotides match TRBD1. The germline V gene encodes CDR1 SGHVS and CDR2 FQNEAQ. This CDR3 has 13 residues. With V trimmed by 1 base and J by 8 bases, 2 bases remained unmatched.

The chain joins TRBV28 to TRBJ1-1; tentative D call: TRBD1 (5 bases). The CDR3 sequence is 16 residues long. With 2 bases removed from V and 2 bases from J, the gap between germline ends came to 15 bases. Germline CDR1 is MDHEN and CDR2 is SYDVKM. CDR3 nucleotide sequence: TGTGCCAGCAGTTTAAAGTGGAGGGGATCCAACACTGAAGCTTTCTTT. Its protein is CASSLKWRGSNTEAFF. The whole variable domain, remainder taken from reference TRBV28 and TRBJ1-1, is DVKVTQSSRYLVKRTGEKVFLECVQDMDHENMFWYRQDPGLGLRLIYFSYDVKMKEKGDIPEGYSVSREKKERFSLILESASTNQTSMYLCASSLKWRGSNTEAFFGQGTRLTVV.

The chain uses TRBV5-1 and TRBJ2-7, with D perhaps TRBD2 (6 bases). V lost 0 bases and J lost 3, with 16 bases in between. The CDR3 consists of 16 residues. Germline CDR1 reads SGHRS; CDR2 reads YFSETQ. CDR3 nucleotide sequence: TGCGCCAGCAGCTTGGATGAAGCGGGTGCTAGCTACGAGCAGTACTTC. Residues: CASSLDEAGASYEQYF.

This clonotype was seen only a few times. One end of the junction does not line up with germline, which may come from a read error. The rearrangement joins TRBV7-7 to TRBJ2-1; TRBD1 might be the D (6 bases). CDR3 length: 15 amino acids. The germline V gene has CDR1 SSHAT and CDR2 FNYEAQ (reference sequence). CDR3 DNA: TGTGCTAGCAGCTTAACAGGGAGCTCCTACAATGAGCAGTTCTTC. Translating gives CASSLTGSSYNEQFF.

This clonotype has a handful of counts. For the CDR3, the DNA is TGTGCCAGCCAGGACGGTTTAAGGAACGAGCAGTACGTC. It is translated as CASQDGLRNEQYV. The chain uses TRBV2 and TRBJ2-7, with D unresolved. Between the trimmed V and J ends, which lost 8 bases and 5 bases, there was a span of 16 bases. There are 13 residues in the CDR3. CDR1 is SNHLY and CDR2 is FYNNEI in the germline V gene.

The V and J genes are TRBV28 and TRBJ2-5, with TRBD1 identical over 7 bases. Unmatched junction bases numbered 6, after V lost 7 bases and J lost 4 bases. Germline V gene lookup returns CDR1 MDHEN and CDR2 SYDVKM. The CDR3 runs to 13 residues. The CDR3 loop is CASKTGDPETQYF. The CDR3 region has the DNA TGTGCCAGCAAAACAGGGGATCCAGAGACCCAGTACTTC.

The gene calls are TRBV4-2 and TRBJ2-7; D unresolved. The CDR3 has 12 residues. Trimming left V 0 bases short and J 11 bases short, with 11 bases between. Germline V gene sequence: CDR1 LGHNA, CDR2 YNFKEQ. In DNA form, the CDR3 reads TGTGCCAGCAGCCAAGATCTCCAGGCTAAGTACTTC. This gives the protein CASSQDLQAKYF.

This clonotype was observed a single time. The rearrangement uses TRBV5-1 and TRBJ2-3; D ambiguous. CDR1 and CDR2 from the germline V gene are SGHRS and YFSETQ. The CDR3 consists of 13 residues. Trimming took off 4 bases at V and 4 bases at J, with 10 bases between the two ends. The CDR3 is CASSDDPSDTQYF. In nucleotides, the CDR3 is TGCGCCAGCAGCGACGACCCTTCAGATACGCAGTATTTT.

This clonotype came up once. The chain recombines TRBV9 with TRBJ1-1; 10 bases align to TRBD1. The V and J ends lost 4 bases and 3 bases, in that order; junction bases with no gene match: 6. This CDR3 spans 15 amino acids. Germline CDR1 and CDR2: SGDLS and YYNGEE. CDR3 sequence: CASSPRQGAYTEAFF. As DNA, the CDR3 is TGTGCCAGCAGCCCCAGACAGGGGGCGTACACTGAAGCTTTCTTT.

V and J are TRBV4-3 and TRBJ2-3; D not resolved. Trimming shortened V by 3 bases and J by 0 bases, and 10 bases separated the two germline ends. CDR3 length: 15 amino acids. Germline loops: CDR1 LGHNA, CDR2 YSLEER. CDR3 nucleotide sequence: TGCGCCAGCAGCCATGGTCCTACTAGCACAGATACGCAGTATTTT. Protein sequence: CASSHGPTSTDTQYF.

CDR3 protein: CASTAGDSYEKLFF. The CDR3 region has the DNA TGTGCCAGCACCGCCGGGGACAGTTATGAAAAACTGTTTTTT. The V call is TRBV6-5, the J call TRBJ1-4, with TRBD1 matching over 7 bases. This CDR3 has 14 amino acids. V lost 7 bases to trimming and J lost 6 bases; unmatched junction nucleotides: 8. The V gene's germline CDR1 is MNHEY and CDR2 SVGAGI.

This clonotype has a handful of counts. A read error may produce the germline difference seen at one junction end. The chain links TRBV5-6 to TRBJ2-1; 8 bases line up with TRBD1. The CDR3 length is 12 residues. The germline gives CDR1 SGHDT, CDR2 YYEEEE. CDR3 amino acids: CASSSGGQGKIF. The CDR3 DNA is TGTGCCAGCAGTTCAGGAGGACAGGGAAAAATCTTC.

The CDR3 region has the DNA TGCAGTGCTAGAGACCGGGACAGCTACAATGAGCAGTTCTTC. Amino acid sequence: CSARDRDSYNEQFF. V usage is TRBV20-1 and J usage is TRBJ2-1; 7 bases are shared with TRBD1. This CDR3 contains 14 residues. CDR1 is DFQATT and CDR2 is SNEGSKA in the germline V gene (reference sequence). Trimming cost V 0 bases and J 3 bases; bases outside gene matches: 2.

The chain has TRBV18 and TRBJ2-7; 12 bases map to TRBD2. With 3 bases clipped from V and 3 bases from J, the junction kept 12 bases outside the gene matches. This CDR3 is 18 amino acids long. CDR1 and CDR2 (germline): KGHSH, LQKENI. CDR3 region: CASSPPTSGSAVIYEQYF. The DNA for the CDR3 is TGTGCCAGCTCACCGCCGACTAGCGGGAGCGCCGTTATCTACGAGCAGTACTTC.

This clonotype was seen at least ten times. The gene calls are TRBV7-6 and TRBJ1-1; 8 bases are a match to TRBD1. V was pared by 2 bases and J by 8 bases, with 7 bases of the junction left unmatched. Germline CDR1 reads SGHVS; CDR2 reads FNYEAQ. The CDR3 extends over 14 amino acids. The CDR3 region is CASSLFGQGREAFF. CDR3 coding DNA: TGTGCCAGCAGCTTATTCGGACAGGGACGAGAAGCTTTCTTT.

This clonotype was observed a few times. This sequence joins TRBV12-3 or TRBV12-4 and TRBJ2-3; 14 nucleotides match TRBD2. The ends lost 6 bases at V and 1 base at J; junction bases unmatched: 3. CDR3 size: 16 residues. In DNA, the CDR3 is TGTGCCAGCAGGGGACTAGCGGGAGTCGGCACAGATACGCAGTATTTT. It yields the protein CASRGLAGVGTDTQYF.